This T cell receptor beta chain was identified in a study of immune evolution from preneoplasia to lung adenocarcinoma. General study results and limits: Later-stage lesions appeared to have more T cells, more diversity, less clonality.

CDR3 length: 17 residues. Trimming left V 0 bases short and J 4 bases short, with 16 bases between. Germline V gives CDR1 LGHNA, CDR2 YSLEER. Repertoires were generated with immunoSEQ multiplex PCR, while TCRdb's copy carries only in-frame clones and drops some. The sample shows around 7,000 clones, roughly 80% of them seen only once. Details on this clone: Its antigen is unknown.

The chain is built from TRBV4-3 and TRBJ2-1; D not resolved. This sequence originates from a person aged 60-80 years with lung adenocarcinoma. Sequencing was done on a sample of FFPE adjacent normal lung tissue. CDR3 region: CASSQDSVDPFYNEQFF. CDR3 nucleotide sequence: TGCGCCAGCAGCCAAGACTCTGTGGACCCTTTTTACAATGAGCAGTTCTTC.